This T cell receptor (beta chain) is from a study of neurological immune-mediated disorders. Findings of the study overall: Clinical and MRI features did not associate with the cluster found in multiple sclerosis patients. No CDR3 amino acid sequences recurred among expanded clones across subjects, suggesting private repertoires in all groups. HTLV-1-associated myelopathy displayed the greatest TCR clonal expansion, and multiple sclerosis exhibited the smallest, lower than that of healthy controls.

Trimming took off 4 bases at V and 3 bases at J, with 3 bases between the two ends. The length of the CDR3 is 11 residues. Germline assignment: CDR1 SEHNR and CDR2 FQNEAQ (reference sequence). Unsorted libraries came from 2 million PBMCs stored at -80 °C. TCRdb re-analysed the 5' RACE reads in MiXCR, keeping a single row per CDR3 protein. The sample consists of 55,000 to 75,000 distinct CDR3 sequences, 2% to 2.5% of them appearing once. This clonotype has ten or more counts. Its target is not known. This chain connects TRBV7-9 to TRBJ1-2; D ambiguous. The sample consisted of PBMCs. The TCR sequence derives from a man in his forties or fifties with multiple sclerosis. Written as DNA, the CDR3 is TGTGCCAGCAGCTACGACTATGGCTACACCTTC. Translated, it gives CASSYDYGYTF.